This TCR beta chain was identified in a study of OX40 agonist ivuxolimab in advanced cancers. CDR1 is SGHTA and CDR2 is FQGNSA in the germline V gene. There are 14 residues in the CDR3. V was pared by 5 bases and J by 3 bases, with 11 bases between. TCRdb's table, derived via immunoSEQ multiplex PCR, lists solely in-frame clones and lacks some. The table includes 50,000 to 65,000 clones, 80% to 95% detected once. This TCR was sampled from an adult with an advanced solid tumor such as melanoma, head and neck, liver or kidney cancer. The sample was CD4+ or CD8+ T cells sorted from blood, taken in a trial of the OX40 agonist ivuxolimab. The chain employs TRBV7-2 and TRBJ1-5; no firm D call. The CDR3 DNA reads TGTGCCAGCAGCGGCAACGCCGCCAATCAGCCCCAGCATTTT. Its protein is CASSGNAANQPQHF.